This T cell receptor beta chain was identified in a study of T cells after yellow fever vaccination. Notes on this clonotype: Its target is not known.

It was through 5'RACE template switching that TCR cDNA was made, with a universal primer site and UMIs added. MiXCR was run by TCRdb on the 5' RACE reads, yielding one entry per CDR3 protein. The data hold about 320,000 distinct CDR3 sequences, with around 6.8% observed a single time. Study-wide results and caveats: The study noted that FACS-sorted repertoires could contain abundant clonotypes contaminating from the bulk population. The booster response re-showed most primary clones: roughly 97% CD4, approximately 85% CD8. Weaker overall was a secondary response that nonetheless peaked faster, on day 5 versus 15.

The origin of this receptor is a young man who received the YFV17D yellow fever vaccine. The sequenced sample was PBMCs, obtained around 45 days after the first yellow fever vaccination.

CDR3 region: CASGGTGYTGELFF. CDR3 nucleotide sequence: TGTGCCAGCGGAGGGACAGGCTACACCGGGGAGCTGTTTTTT. The chain couples TRBV9 to TRBJ2-2, with 8 bases aligning to TRBD1. J gave up 3 bases and V 7 bases, and 5 bases lay outside the gene matches. The CDR3 is 14 amino acids. CDR1 and CDR2 from the germline V gene are SGDLS and YYNGEE. The full variable domain, completed using reference TRBV9 and TRBJ2-2, is DSGVTQTPKHLITATGQRVTLRCSPRSGDLSVYWYQQSLDQGLQFLIQYYNGEERAKGNILERFSAQQFPDLHSELNLSSLELGDSALYFCASGGTGYTGELFFGEGSRLTVL.